The entry below describes one T cell receptor beta chain. Amplification of TCR beta CDR3 regions was performed using RNA transcripts as template. The HTBI set primed first-round TCR CDR3 RT-PCR. MiXCR was run by TCRdb on the multiplex PCR reads, yielding one entry per CDR3 protein. The top ten clones hold 7% to 10% of a sample with hundreds of thousands of distinct CDR3 sequences, roughly 40% of them seen once. These data originate in a study of T cells in Graves' hyperthyroidism and ophthalmopathy. Lactation, pregnancy, other autoimmune disease or uncontrolled infection led to exclusion of patients. V dropped 3 bases and J dropped 4 bases, with 13 bases sitting between them. Germline V gene data show CDR1 as SNHLY and CDR2 as FYNNEI. This CDR3 spans 14 amino acids.

J is TRBJ2-7 and V is TRBV2, with D possibly called TRBD1 or TRBD2 (5 bases each). The receptor was derived from a man aged 18 to 35 with Graves' hyperthyroidism. Sequenced sample: blood. CDR3 in amino acids: CASSDREREYEQYF. The CDR3 DNA reads as TGTGCCAGCAGTGACAGGGAGAGGGAATACGAGCAGTACTTC.